This is a list of T cell receptor beta chains from one sample in a study of glioma-infiltrating T cells. TCRdb re-called the multiplex PCR reads with MiXCR, one entry per CDR3 protein. Of about 93,000 distinct CDR3 sequences detected, approximately 39% appear once; the ten largest clones hold approximately 38%. The sample consisted of glioma tissue, nonneoplastic brain tissue, or PBMCs (not recorded which). The receptors shown here come from a human donor with low-grade glioma or glioblastoma, undergoing nonglioma brain surgery, or in good health (not recorded which). CDR3s include the opening cysteine and the closing phenylalanine or tryptophan. Fields, in order: J gene, V gene, CDR3 protein.

J gene: TRBJ1-1; V gene: TRBV20-1; CDR3 protein: CSGGFPEAFF
J gene: TRBJ2-5; V gene: TRBV19; CDR3 protein: CASSISPGAGQTQYF
J gene: TRBJ2-1; V gene: TRBV6-2/TRBV6-3; CDR3 protein: CATSVGESYNKQFF
J gene: TRBJ2-3; V gene: TRBV4-1; CDR3 protein: CASSVARGRTDTEYF
J gene: TRBJ2-2; V gene: TRBV7-2; CDR3 protein: CASSSRVEGTGELFF
J gene: TRBJ2-7; V gene: TRBV6-1; CDR3 protein: CASGASDGIYAQYF
J gene: TRBJ1-2; V gene: TRBV20-1; CDR3 protein: CSARFIDSNYGYTF
J gene: TRBJ2-3; V gene: TRBV13; CDR3 protein: CASSSWRSGRHTDTQYF
J gene: TRBJ1-2; V gene: TRBV28; CDR3 protein: CASSSRGQGYGYNF
J gene: TRBJ2-7; V gene: TRBV12-3/TRBV12-4; CDR3 protein: CASSLSGTSRKGNEQYF
J gene: TRBJ2-2; V gene: TRBV7-9; CDR3 protein: CASRGTANTGELFF
J gene: TRBJ2-7; V gene: TRBV6-1; CDR3 protein: CASSWDSGSYEQYF
J gene: TRBJ2-3; V gene: TRBV28; CDR3 protein: CASSLHKGQGAAKTQYF
J gene: TRBJ1-6; V gene: TRBV28; CDR3 protein: CASSIGTGGYNSPLHF
J gene: TRBJ1-5; V gene: TRBV5-6; CDR3 protein: CASSEGQVGNQPQHF
J gene: TRBJ1-1; V gene: TRBV28; CDR3 protein: CASSLGIGGAEAFF
J gene: TRBJ2-3; V gene: TRBV15; CDR3 protein: CATSRAGVGADTQYF
J gene: TRBJ1-2; V gene: TRBV24-1; CDR3 protein: CATSARTGNGYTF
J gene: TRBJ2-1; V gene: TRBV5-1; CDR3 protein: CASSLVLALNEQFF
J gene: TRBJ2-7; V gene: TRBV7-9; CDR3 protein: CASSPTSGLSEQYF
J gene: TRBJ1-1; V gene: TRBV2; CDR3 protein: CASSERRPNTEAFF
J gene: TRBJ2-2; V gene: TRBV29-1; CDR3 protein: CSVPGYTGELFF
J gene: TRBJ2-2; V gene: TRBV6-1; CDR3 protein: CASSVAGSRNTGELFF
J gene: TRBJ2-2; V gene: TRBV19; CDR3 protein: CASSRPAHERSGELFF
J gene: TRBJ1-4; V gene: TRBV20-1; CDR3 protein: CSAGPNRGRSEKLFF
J gene: TRBJ2-4; V gene: TRBV28; CDR3 protein: CASSLFQGSIRYF
J gene: TRBJ2-3; V gene: TRBV27; CDR3 protein: CANSLGTDTQYF
J gene: TRBJ1-3; V gene: TRBV3-1; CDR3 protein: CASSQDMGSEVSGNTIYF
J gene: TRBJ2-1; V gene: TRBV28; CDR3 protein: CASSPRGGKILPSYNKQSF
J gene: TRBJ2-7; V gene: TRBV12-3/TRBV12-4; CDR3 protein: CASSWTGGPPYEQYF
J gene: TRBJ2-3; V gene: TRBV6-2/TRBV6-3; CDR3 protein: CASSYSGGTDTQYF